This entry lists 29 T cell receptor beta chains sequenced from one sample in a study of CD8+CD57+ T cells in acquired aplastic anemia (dated by TCRdb to 2016 to 2018). The instrument given in TCRdb is Illumina HiSeq 2000. Profiling of TCR beta VDJ combinations and CDR3 sequences used genomic DNA as the template. TCRdb cleaned the public reads at Q25 with fastp, built clones with MiXCR and kept in-frame beta chains. When rows share a CDR3 protein, they turn into one entry using the most common DNA and genes. The sample has about 160,000 distinct CDR3 sequences on record, 47% of them singletons. The ten biggest clones cover approximately 2.8% of the sample. Patients chosen for sequencing had shown expansion of CD8+CD57+ cells by flow cytometry. The sample taken for sequencing was sorted CD4+, CD8+, or CD8+CD57+ T cells (not recorded which) from PBMCs. Source of these receptors: a human donor with aplastic anemia.

As for this clonotype: The junction differs from germline at one of its ends, possibly a read error. This chain joins TRBV10-3 and TRBJ1-1, with 8 bases fitting TRBD1. The V gene's germline CDR1 is ENHRY and CDR2 SYGVKD. The length of the CDR3 is 15 residues. The CDR3 DNA sequence: TGTGCCACCGAGGGTTCAGGGGGCGAGAACACTGAAGCTTCCTTT. Protein product: CATEGSGGENTEASF.

This chain links TRBV25-1 with TRBJ2-7; 12 positions agree with TRBD1. V was clipped by 9 bases and J by 6 bases; unmatched bases: 12. The CDR3 is 15 amino acids. Germline V gene data show CDR1 as MGHDK and CDR2 as SYGVNS. The DNA of the CDR3 is TGTGCCAGTAGTATCCTGGGACAGGGGGCCTCCGAGCAGTACTTC. Protein sequence: CASSILGQGASEQYF.

This clonotype showed up many times. The rearrangement uses TRBV15 and TRBJ2-7; 8 bases align to TRBD1. The CDR3 sequence is 17 residues long. The germline CDR1 and CDR2 sequences are LNHNV and YYDKDF (reference sequence). J lost 2 bases, V lost 1 base, and 10 bases had no gene match. As DNA, the CDR3 is TGTGCCACCAGCAGAGGGGAAGCGCAGGGGGCTACCTACGAGCAGTACTTC. It yields the protein CATSRGEAQGATYEQYF.

Note on this clonotype: Being one base from a much bigger clone, this may be a read error. V gene TRBV2 combines with J gene TRBJ1-3; no clear D gene. The germline gives CDR1 SNHLY, CDR2 FYNNEI. The V and J ends lost 6 bases and 0 bases respectively, with 6 bases between them. The CDR3 runs to 13 residues. The CDR3 coding sequence is TGTGCCAGCAGGGCCCTCTCTGGAAACACCATATATTTT. Protein sequence: CASRALSGNTIYF.

This chain uses TRBV20-1 with TRBJ2-5; D remains unclear. V lost 6 bases and J lost 5, with 16 bases in between. The germline V gene has CDR1 DFQATT and CDR2 SNEGSKA (reference sequence). CDR3 length: 13 residues. Written as DNA, the CDR3 is TGCAGTGCCAAGAGTACAGCAAAGGAGACCCAGTACTTC. It translates to CSAKSTAKETQYF.

The chain has TRBV2 and TRBJ2-7; 7 positions match TRBD2. Germline CDR1 and CDR2: SNHLY and FYNNEI. The CDR3 is made up of 14 amino acids. J gave up 1 base and V 8 bases, and 8 bases lay outside the gene matches. The CDR3 nucleotides are TGTGCCAGCTCATGGGAGGGGAGTTCCTACGAGCAGTACTTC. Its translation is CASSWEGSSYEQYF.

V usage is TRBV6-1 and J usage is TRBJ1-1; D is undetermined. The CDR3 has 14 amino acids. Germline CDR1 reads MNHNS; CDR2 reads SASEGT. Trimming removed 4 bases at V and 0 bases at J, with 9 bases between. The CDR3, as DNA: TGTGCCAGCAGTGGGGTTCGTCTGAACACTGAAGCTTTCTTT. Its protein product is CASSGVRLNTEAFF.

The V gene is TRBV10-3, the J gene TRBJ1-1; 8 bases agree with TRBD1. The CDR3 is 11 residues long. V was clipped by 11 bases and J by 10 bases; unmatched bases: 9. Germline-derived CDR1 and CDR2 are ENHRY and SYGVKD. The CDR3 DNA follows: TGTGCCGGGCAGACAGGGGCGGCAGCTTTCTTT. This translates into CAGQTGAAAFF.

The J gene is TRBJ2-1, the V gene TRBV5-4, with 7 bases fitting TRBD2. The CDR3 is made up of 15 amino acids. V dropped 0 bases and J dropped 5; count of bases not matched to a gene: 5. Germline values: CDR1 SGHNT, CDR2 YYREEE (reference sequence). CDR3 coding DNA: TGTGCCAGCAGCTTGGCGAGCGGGACTCACAATGAGCAGTTCTTC. Residues: CASSLASGTHNEQFF.

V usage is TRBV20-1 and J usage is TRBJ2-2; 10 bases agree with TRBD2. This CDR3 has 14 residues. Germline loops: CDR1 DFQATT, CDR2 SNEGSKA (reference sequence). The CDR3 here is CSGERGGNTGELFF. The CDR3 DNA sequence: TGCAGCGGGGAGCGGGGGGGGAACACCGGGGAGCTGTTTTTT.

This clonotype was found once. One base away lies a much larger clone, so this may be a sequencing read error. J is TRBJ2-5 and V is TRBV5-1; D unresolved. The CDR3 is 14 residues long. Germline V CDR1 and CDR2: SGHRS, YFSETQ. This CDR3 is CASSLEVGQDTQYF. CDR3 in DNA: TGCGCCAGCAGCTTGGAAGTGGGCCAAGACACCCAGTACTTC.

This clonotype was recorded at least ten times. The chain couples TRBV7-2 to TRBJ1-4, with 7 positions matching TRBD1. This CDR3 comprises 14 residues. CDR1 is SGHTA, CDR2 FQGNSA, per germline. V was clipped by 5 bases and J by 8 bases; unmatched bases: 8. The DNA of the CDR3 is TGTGCCAGCAGCCGCGACAGGGCGAACGAAAAACTGTTTTTT. Its protein product is CASSRDRANEKLFF.

This clonotype was recorded many times. This chain joins TRBV7-8 and TRBJ1-1, with TRBD1 as a possible D gene (5 bases). From germline, CDR1 is SGHVS and CDR2 FQNEAQ. Trimming removed 5 bases from V and 3 bases from J, with 10 bases in between. The CDR3 runs to 13 residues. DNA for the CDR3: TGTGCCAGCAGCCGAACGGGGGACACTGAAGCTTTCTTT. Protein sequence: CASSRTGDTEAFF.

This clonotype was detected once. One junction end does not reproduce the germline sequence, and a read error may be involved. The rearrangement joins TRBV15 to TRBJ2-5, with D uncertain. This CDR3 is built from 13 residues. Germline V lookup: CDR1 LNHNV, CDR2 YYDKDF (reference sequence). DNA of the CDR3: TGTGCCACCAGCAGAGTTCCCCGTGGAGACTCGACCTTC. Translating it yields CATSRVPRGDSTF.

The chain uses TRBV7-3 and TRBJ2-5; the D gene could be TRBD1 or TRBD2 (5 bases each). CDR1 is SGHTA and CDR2 is FQGTGA in the germline V gene. This CDR3 spans 12 amino acids. Trimming removed 8 bases at V and 4 bases at J, with 11 bases between. The CDR3 is CASAGAAETQYF. The CDR3 DNA is TGTGCCAGCGCCGGGGCTGCAGAGACCCAGTACTTC.

The V and J genes are TRBV5-1 and TRBJ2-5, with D possibly called TRBD1 or TRBD2 (5 bases each). Germline V CDR1 and CDR2: SGHRS, YFSETQ. This CDR3 comprises 14 residues. V was trimmed by 0 bases and J by 5 bases, leaving 11 bases between them. The CDR3 nucleotides read TGCGCCAGCAGCTTGGACATAGGGGAGGAGACCCAGTACTTC. Encoded protein: CASSLDIGEETQYF.

This clonotype was detected many times. The rearrangement joins TRBV20-1 to TRBJ2-1; D is uncertain. Germline loops: CDR1 DFQATT, CDR2 SNEGSKA (reference sequence). The CDR3 loop spans 13 amino acids. V lost 5 bases, J lost 3 bases, and 11 bases lay in between. The CDR3 DNA reads TGCAGTGCTGTAGCTGGAAGCTACAATGAGCAGTTCTTC. This gives the protein CSAVAGSYNEQFF.

This clonotype was observed a handful of times. The chain links TRBV7-8 to TRBJ1-1, with D possibly being TRBD1 (6 bases). The CDR3 loop spans 13 amino acids. Germline CDR1 and CDR2: SGHVS and FQNEAQ. Deletions cut 4 bases from V and 4 bases from J, with 10 bases between. CDR3 sequence (DNA): TGTGCCAGCAGCTATAAGGGGGGCACTGAAGCTTTCTTT. The encoded protein is CASSYKGGTEAFF. The full variable domain, rest sourced from reference TRBV7-8 and TRBJ1-1, is GAGVSQSPRYKVAKRGQDVALRCDPISGHVSLFWYQQALGQGPEFLTYFQNEAQLDKSGLPSDRFFAERPEGSVSTLKIQRTQQEDSAVYLCASSYKGGTEAFFGQGTRLTVV.

This clonotype was recorded at least ten times. The chain combines TRBV28 with TRBJ2-1; D is uncertain. The CDR3 length is 15 residues. Trimming stripped 1 base from V and 8 bases from J, with 15 bases between. CDR1 and CDR2 from the germline V gene are MDHEN and SYDVKM. The CDR3 region has the DNA TGTGCCAGCAGTTTATCTGGGGTCGGGTGGCATGAGCAGTTCTTC. This sequence encodes CASSLSGVGWHEQFF. Full variable domain (missing parts from reference TRBV28 and TRBJ2-1): DVKVTQSSRYLVKRTGEKVFLECVQDMDHENMFWYRQDPGLGLRLIYFSYDVKMKEKGDIPEGYSVSREKKERFSLILESASTNQTSMYLCASSLSGVGWHEQFFGPGTRLTVL.

The rearrangement links TRBV11-2 to TRBJ1-2, with D unresolved. Germline V gene lookup returns CDR1 SGHAT and CDR2 FQNNGV. Trimming cost V 0 bases and J 5 bases, with 13 bases left between them. The length of the CDR3 is 15 residues. The CDR3 is CASSLDLGGVYGYTF. The CDR3 nucleotides read TGTGCCAGCAGCTTAGATCTGGGAGGAGTGTATGGCTACACCTTC.

This clonotype was found once. The rearrangement uses TRBV10-1 and TRBJ2-7; D perhaps matches TRBD2 (6 bases). Germline CDR1 reads WNHNN; CDR2 reads SYGVQD (reference sequence). This CDR3 has 14 amino acids. Trimming pared 10 bases from V and 0 bases from J, leaving 16 bases between. Here the CDR3 DNA reads TGCGCCACGGGGGTGTGGAGATTCTCCTACGAGCAGTACTTC. It codes for CATGVWRFSYEQYF.

This clonotype was recorded at least ten times. The V call is TRBV7-2, the J call TRBJ2-1; maybe TRBD1 (5 bases). Per the germline V gene, CDR1 is SGHTA and CDR2 is FQGNSA. The CDR3 spans 16 residues. The ends were cut back, 0 bases at V and 5 bases at J, with 14 bases in the middle. CDR3 amino acids: CASSLAPTVGNNEQFF. The CDR3 DNA reads TGTGCCAGCAGCTTAGCACCGACAGTGGGAAACAATGAGCAGTTCTTC.

The chain links TRBV7-9 to TRBJ1-6; no reliable D call. This CDR3 is 13 amino acids long. V lost 1 base, J lost 9 bases, and 7 bases lay in between. Germline V CDR1 and CDR2: SEHNR, FQNEAQ (reference sequence). CDR3 protein: CASSLGETSPLHF. DNA of the CDR3: TGTGCCAGCAGCTTAGGGGAAACTTCACCCCTCCACTTT. Full variable domain (remainder filled in from reference TRBV7-9 and TRBJ1-6): DTGVSQNPRHKITKRGQNVTFRCDPISEHNRLYWYRQTLGQGPEFLTYFQNEAQLEKSRLLSDRFSAERPKGSFSTLEIQRTEQGDSAMYLCASSLGETSPLHFGNGTRLTVT.

This chain uses TRBV24-1 with TRBJ2-5; 11 bases map to TRBD2. The V gene's germline CDR1 is KGHDR and CDR2 SFDVKD. V dropped 11 bases and J dropped 1; count of bases not matched to a gene: 11. This CDR3 has 16 residues. CDR3 DNA sequence: TGTGCCAGCAGCCGCCAGACTAGCGGGATCCAAGAGACCCAGTACTTC. Translated, it gives CASSRQTSGIQETQYF.

The V call is TRBV27, the J call TRBJ2-2; 9 bases match TRBD1. Germline trimming cut 5 bases from V and 6 bases from J; bases unmatched to any gene: 4. This CDR3 comprises 14 residues. In germline, CDR1 is MNHEY, CDR2 SMNVEV (reference sequence). CDR3 DNA: TGTGCCAGCAGTCACAGGGGGCGCGCCGGGGAGCTGTTTTTT. Amino acids: CASSHRGRAGELFF.

The chain recombines TRBV7-2 with TRBJ1-5; 7 bases are shared with TRBD1. The CDR3 has 14 amino acids. Trimming took 5 bases from V and 7 from J; bases not matched to a gene: 8. The germline gives CDR1 SGHTA, CDR2 FQGNSA. This CDR3 is CASSPGQPQQPQHF. The CDR3 nucleotides are TGTGCCAGCAGCCCGGGACAGCCGCAACAGCCCCAGCATTTT.

As to this clonotype: Germline is not matched at one junction end, which may reflect a read error. The genes are TRBV7-7 and TRBJ1-6; D unresolved. CDR1 and CDR2 (germline): SSHAT, FNYEAQ (reference sequence). The length of the CDR3 is 18 residues. In nucleotides, the CDR3 is TGTGCTAGCAGCTTTGGGCAGGATGGTAGCTCCTATAATTCACCCCTCCACTTT. It is translated as CASSFGQDGSSYNSPLHF.

The chain links TRBV25-1 to TRBJ1-6, with D perhaps matching TRBD1 (5 bases). Germline V gene sequence: CDR1 MGHDK, CDR2 SYGVNS. The length of the CDR3 is 15 residues. V was pared by 4 bases and J by 6 bases, with 13 bases between. Here the CDR3 DNA reads TGTGCCAGCAGTGGATCCGGGACGGTTAATTCACCCCTCCACTTT. This translates into CASSGSGTVNSPLHF.

V gene TRBV7-6 combines with J gene TRBJ2-7; 7 nucleotides agree with TRBD1. Germline V gives CDR1 SGHVS, CDR2 FNYEAQ. The CDR3 totals 14 residues. J was trimmed by 2 bases and V by 4 bases; bases with no gene match: 5. CDR3 in DNA: TGTGCCAGCAGCTACCGGGACAGAGCCTACGAGCAGTACTTC. Its protein is CASSYRDRAYEQYF.